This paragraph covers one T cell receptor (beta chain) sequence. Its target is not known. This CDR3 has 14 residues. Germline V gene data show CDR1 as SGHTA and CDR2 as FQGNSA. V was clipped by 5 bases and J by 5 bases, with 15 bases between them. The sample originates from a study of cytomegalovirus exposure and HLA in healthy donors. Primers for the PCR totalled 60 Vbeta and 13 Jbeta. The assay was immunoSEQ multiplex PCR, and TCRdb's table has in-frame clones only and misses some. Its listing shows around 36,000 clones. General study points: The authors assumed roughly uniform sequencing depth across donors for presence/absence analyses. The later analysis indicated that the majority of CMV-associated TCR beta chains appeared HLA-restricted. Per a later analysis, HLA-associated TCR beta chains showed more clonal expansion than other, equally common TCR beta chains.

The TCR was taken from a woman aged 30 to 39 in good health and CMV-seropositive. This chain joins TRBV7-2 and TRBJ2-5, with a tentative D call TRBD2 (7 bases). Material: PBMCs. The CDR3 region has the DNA TGTGCCAGCAGCCCGGGGAGGGGGACGGAGACCCAGTACTTC. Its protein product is CASSPGRGTETQYF.